This T cell receptor (beta chain) came from a study of blood T cells in healthy people across ages. The CDR3 runs to 11 residues. V gave up 6 bases and J gave up 8 bases, with 8 bases separating them. Germline V lookup: CDR1 SGHTA, CDR2 FQGNSA. Next came a second PCR, run for about 6 to 11 cycles, which used a sample-barcoded 5' primer along with a J-beta primer mix. TCRdb re-analysed the 5' RACE reads in MiXCR, keeping a single row per CDR3 protein. The sample holds approximately 1,700,000 distinct CDR3 sequences; about 39% are singletons and the top ten take 20% to 25%. This clonotype showed up just once.

Material for sequencing was blood. The chain links TRBV7-2 to TRBJ1-3; D call uncertain. The TCR sequence derives from a human donor in good health. CDR3 DNA: TGTGCCAGCAGTTCTCGGTACACCATATATTTT. Translated, it gives CASSSRYTIYF.